The clone carrying this T cell receptor beta chain was counted only a few times. What it binds is unknown. The CDR3 totals 14 residues. V shed 3 bases and J shed 8 bases, with 11 bases lying between them. CDR1 SEHNR and CDR2 FQNEAQ come from the germline V gene (reference sequence). These data originate in a study of early T cells in non-severe SARS-CoV-2 infection. The study, taken as a whole, reports: Missing private and CD4 specificities, VDJdb matching favored anti-spike CD8 responses.

Attachment of unique molecular identifiers was made to individual cDNA molecules. MiXCR, run by TCRdb on the 5' RACE reads, gives a single entry per CDR3 protein. The sample records about 100,000 distinct CDR3 sequences, less than 15% being singletons. The sample consisted of whole blood. The sequence came from an adult who was a healthcare worker with PCR-confirmed SARS-CoV-2 infection or an uninfected control (not recorded which). The chain employs TRBV7-9 and TRBJ1-6; weak D call: TRBD1 (5 bases). The CDR3 spells CASSFQGKDSPLHF. CDR3 nucleotides: TGTGCCAGCAGCTTTCAGGGCAAAGATTCACCCCTCCACTTT.